This T cell receptor (beta chain) was captured in a study of shared clonotypes between healthy human individuals. Study in general: CD4 naive cells filled three plates per donor, CD4 memory three, CD8 naive two and CD8 memory one.

Investigators divided CD4+ cells into CD45RA+ naive and CD45RA-negative memory subsets. This CDR3 has 14 residues. The V gene's germline CDR1 is MNHEY and CDR2 SMNVEV (reference sequence). V lost 5 bases, J lost 7 bases, and 7 bases stayed unmatched. Only in-frame clones appear in the TCRdb table, and some are missing; sequencing was by immunoSEQ multiplex PCR. The repertoire holds some 2.3 million clones, approximately 93% seen once, with about 0.41% in the top ten. The rearrangement links TRBV27 to TRBJ1-2, with 10 bases aligning to TRBD1. Sequences were obtained from naive CD4+ T cells from PBMCs. Described subset: CD45RA+ positively selected. This sequence originates from a man aged 18 to 35 in good health. Some clones in this sample may be carry-over from other donors' samples. This CDR3 is CASSPLGTGAGYTF. Written as DNA, the CDR3 is TGTGCCAGCAGTCCTCTCGGGACAGGGGCTGGCTACACCTTC.